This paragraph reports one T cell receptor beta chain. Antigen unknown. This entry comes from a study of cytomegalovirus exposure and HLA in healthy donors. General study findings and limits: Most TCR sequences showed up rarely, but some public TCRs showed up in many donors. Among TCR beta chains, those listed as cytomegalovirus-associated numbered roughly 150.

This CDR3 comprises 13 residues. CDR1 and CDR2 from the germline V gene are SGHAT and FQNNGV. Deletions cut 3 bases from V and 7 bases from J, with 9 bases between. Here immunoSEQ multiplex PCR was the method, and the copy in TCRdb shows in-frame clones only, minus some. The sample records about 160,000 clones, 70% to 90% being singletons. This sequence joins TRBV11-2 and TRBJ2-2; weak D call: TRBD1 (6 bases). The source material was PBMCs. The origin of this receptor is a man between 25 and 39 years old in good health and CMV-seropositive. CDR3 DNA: TGTGCCAGCAGCTTTCTAGGGGGCGGGGAGCTGTTTTTT. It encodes CASSFLGGGELFF.